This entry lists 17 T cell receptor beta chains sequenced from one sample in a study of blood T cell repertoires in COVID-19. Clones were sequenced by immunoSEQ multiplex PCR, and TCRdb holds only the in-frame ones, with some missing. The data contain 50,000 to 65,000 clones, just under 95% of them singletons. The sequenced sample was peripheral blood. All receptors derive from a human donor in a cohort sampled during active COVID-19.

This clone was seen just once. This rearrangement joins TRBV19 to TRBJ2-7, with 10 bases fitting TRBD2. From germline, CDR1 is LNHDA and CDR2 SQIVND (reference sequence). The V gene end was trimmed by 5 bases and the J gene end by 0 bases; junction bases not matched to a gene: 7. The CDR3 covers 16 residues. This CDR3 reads CASSPQLAGSSYEQYF. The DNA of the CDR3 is TGTGCCAGTAGTCCACAACTAGCGGGGTCCTCCTACGAGCAGTACTTC.

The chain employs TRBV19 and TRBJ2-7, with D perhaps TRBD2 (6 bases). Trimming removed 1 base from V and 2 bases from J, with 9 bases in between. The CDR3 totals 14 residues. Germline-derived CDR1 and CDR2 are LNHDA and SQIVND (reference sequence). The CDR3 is CASSIAEGTYEQYF. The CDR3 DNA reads TGTGCCAGTAGTATAGCGGAGGGAACCTACGAGCAGTACTTC.

The CDR3 spells CASSVGQTDTQYF. CDR3 bases: TGTGCCAGCAGTGTCGGACAGACAGATACGCAGTATTTT. The chain employs TRBV2 and TRBJ2-3; tentative D call: TRBD1 (6 bases). V lost 4 bases to trimming and J lost 3 bases, with 8 bases between them. Germline-derived CDR1 and CDR2 are SNHLY and FYNNEI. The CDR3 is made up of 13 amino acids.

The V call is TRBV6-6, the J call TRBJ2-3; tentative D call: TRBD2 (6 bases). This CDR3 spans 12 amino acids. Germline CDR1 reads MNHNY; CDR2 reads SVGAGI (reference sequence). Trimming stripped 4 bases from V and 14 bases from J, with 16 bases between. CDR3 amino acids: CASSSNSGVRYF. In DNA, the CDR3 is TGTGCCAGCAGTTCCAACTCGGGGGTGCGGTATTTT.

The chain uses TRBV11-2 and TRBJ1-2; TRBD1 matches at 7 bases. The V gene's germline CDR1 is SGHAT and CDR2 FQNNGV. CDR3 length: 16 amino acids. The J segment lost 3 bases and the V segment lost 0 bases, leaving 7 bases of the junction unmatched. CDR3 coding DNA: TGTGCCAGCAGCTTAGATCTATTTGGGACAGACTATGGCTACACCTTC. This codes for CASSLDLFGTDYGYTF.

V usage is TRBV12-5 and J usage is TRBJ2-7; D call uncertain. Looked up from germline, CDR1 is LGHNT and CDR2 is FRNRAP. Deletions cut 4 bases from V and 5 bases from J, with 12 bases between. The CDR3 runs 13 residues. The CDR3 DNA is TGTGCTAGTGGTTGGAGAAACGCCGACGAGCAGTACTTC. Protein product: CASGWRNADEQYF.

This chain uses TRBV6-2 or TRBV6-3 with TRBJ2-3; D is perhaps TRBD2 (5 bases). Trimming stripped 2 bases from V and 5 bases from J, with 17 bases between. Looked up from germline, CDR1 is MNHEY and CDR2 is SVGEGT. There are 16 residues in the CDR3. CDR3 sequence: CASSYVAGGLEDTQYF. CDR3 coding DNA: TGTGCCAGCAGTTACGTTGCGGGTGGTTTGGAAGATACGCAGTATTTT.

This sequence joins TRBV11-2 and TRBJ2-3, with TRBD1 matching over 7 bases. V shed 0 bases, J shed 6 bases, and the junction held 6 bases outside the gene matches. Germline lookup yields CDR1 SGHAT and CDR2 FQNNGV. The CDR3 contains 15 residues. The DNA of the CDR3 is TGTGCCAGCAGCTTAGATAACAGGGGACCGGATACGCAGTATTTT. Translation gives CASSLDNRGPDTQYF.

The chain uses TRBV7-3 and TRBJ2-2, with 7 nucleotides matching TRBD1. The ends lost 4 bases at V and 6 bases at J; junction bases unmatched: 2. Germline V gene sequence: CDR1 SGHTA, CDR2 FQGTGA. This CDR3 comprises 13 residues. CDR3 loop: CASSSQGAGELFF. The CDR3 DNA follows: TGTGCCAGCAGCTCCCAGGGGGCCGGGGAGCTGTTTTTT.

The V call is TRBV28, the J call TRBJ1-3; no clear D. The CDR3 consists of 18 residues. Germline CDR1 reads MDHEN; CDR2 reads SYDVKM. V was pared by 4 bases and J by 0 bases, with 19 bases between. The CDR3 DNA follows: TGTGCCAGCAGTTCCCCTGGTAACCCGAGGGACTCTGGAAACACCATATATTTT. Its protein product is CASSSPGNPRDSGNTIYF.

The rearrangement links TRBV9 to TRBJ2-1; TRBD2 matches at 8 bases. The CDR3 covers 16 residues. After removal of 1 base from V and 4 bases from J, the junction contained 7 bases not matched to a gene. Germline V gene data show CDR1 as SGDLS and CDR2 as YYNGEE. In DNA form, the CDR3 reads TGTGCCAGCAGCGTATCGGGGGGGCAGTCTTACAATGAGCAGTTCTTC. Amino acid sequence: CASSVSGGQSYNEQFF.

CDR3 in amino acids: CASSLGTISYEQYF. CDR3 nucleotide sequence: TGCGCCAGCAGCCTAGGGACTATCTCCTACGAGCAGTACTTC. The chain has TRBV4-3 and TRBJ2-7, with 7 bases matching TRBD2. Germline loops: CDR1 LGHNA, CDR2 YSLEER. The ends lost 4 bases at V and 0 bases at J; junction bases unmatched: 3. The CDR3 runs to 14 residues.

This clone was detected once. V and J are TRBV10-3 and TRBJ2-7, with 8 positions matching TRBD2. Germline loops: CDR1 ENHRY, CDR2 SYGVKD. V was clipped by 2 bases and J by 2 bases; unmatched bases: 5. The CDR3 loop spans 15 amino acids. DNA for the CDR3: TGTGCCATCAGTGAGACGTCTAGCGGGCCCTACGAGCAGTACTTC. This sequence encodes CAISETSSGPYEQYF.

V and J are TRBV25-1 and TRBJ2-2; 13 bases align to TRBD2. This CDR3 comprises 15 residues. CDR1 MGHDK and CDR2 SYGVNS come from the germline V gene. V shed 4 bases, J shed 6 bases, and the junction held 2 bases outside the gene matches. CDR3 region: CASSAGLAGAGELFF. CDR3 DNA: TGTGCCAGCAGTGCCGGACTAGCGGGAGCCGGGGAGCTGTTTTTT.

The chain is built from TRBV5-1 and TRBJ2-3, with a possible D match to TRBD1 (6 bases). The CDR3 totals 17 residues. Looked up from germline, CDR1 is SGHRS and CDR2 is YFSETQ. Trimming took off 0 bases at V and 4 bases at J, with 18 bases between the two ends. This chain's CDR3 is CASSLGSTGLVSDTQYF. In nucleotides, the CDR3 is TGCGCCAGCAGCTTGGGATCGACAGGTTTGGTCTCAGATACGCAGTATTTT.

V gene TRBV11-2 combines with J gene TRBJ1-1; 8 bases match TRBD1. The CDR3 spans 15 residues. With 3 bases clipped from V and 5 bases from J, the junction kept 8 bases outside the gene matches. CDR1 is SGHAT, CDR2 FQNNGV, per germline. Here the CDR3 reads CASSFDRGGTTEAFF. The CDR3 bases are TGTGCCAGCAGCTTCGACAGGGGAGGAACGACTGAAGCTTTCTTT.

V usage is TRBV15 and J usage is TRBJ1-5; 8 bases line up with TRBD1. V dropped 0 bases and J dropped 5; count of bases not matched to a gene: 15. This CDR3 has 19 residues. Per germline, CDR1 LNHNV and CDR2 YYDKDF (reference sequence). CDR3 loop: CATSRDRVRPGGEDQPQHF. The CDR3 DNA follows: TGTGCCACCAGCAGAGATCGGGTCCGGCCAGGGGGCGAGGATCAGCCCCAGCATTTT.